This TCR beta chain stems from a study of shared clonotypes between healthy human individuals. Study-level points and caveats: Some naive CD4 clonotypes, around 4.9%, turned up in common across four donors.

Naive CD4+ cells were CD45RA-selected; the remaining cells were memory. About this clone: Its antigen is undetermined.

Authors' processing steps: Filtering was not the same, since immunoSEQ gave junction-only sequences without quality scores. The repertoire was sequenced with immunoSEQ multiplex PCR; TCRdb's copy has only in-frame clones and lacks some. The D gene and trimming were derived from the DNA, and the V and J assignments and clone size from that table. The table includes 550,000 to 850,000 clones, roughly 70% detected once. The V end was cut by 1 base, the J end by 5 bases, with 6 bases between. CDR1 is MGHRA and CDR2 is YSYEKL in the germline V gene. This CDR3 contains 13 residues. The chain carries TRBV4-1 and TRBJ2-1; D is uncertain. The source material was memory CD4+ T cells sorted from blood. Subset described: CD45RA-negative fraction. The TCR comes from a woman aged 25-40 years in good health. The CDR3 DNA reads as TGCGCCAGCAGCCAAGGACTCGACAATGAGCAGTTCTTC. This translates into CASSQGLDNEQFF.